This TCR beta chain was profiled in a study of Graves' ophthalmopathy and Graves' hyperthyroidism. The study, taken as a whole, reports: Most clonotypes expanded in thyroid above 0.001 frequency were present in blood too.

RNA transcripts were the source from which TCR beta CDR3 regions were amplified. First-round RT-PCR with HTBI primers preceded a second-round multiplex PCR. A single record per CDR3 protein comes from TCRdb applying MiXCR to the multiplex PCR reads. This sample has about 210,000 distinct CDR3 sequences, with 29% found just once. Note on this clonotype: Its specificity is not known.

The ends were cut back, 3 bases at V and 5 bases at J, with 14 bases in the middle. The CDR3 spans 14 residues. The chain has TRBV12-3 or TRBV12-4 and TRBJ2-7; D is uncertain. This sequence was found in a man aged 45-60 years with Graves' ophthalmopathy. Sequencing used peripheral blood. The CDR3 DNA sequence: TGTGCCAGCAGTTTTCGAAGGAGTAGGGACGAGCAGTACTTC. Its translation is CASSFRRSRDEQYF.